Listed here are 10 T cell receptor beta chains from one sample, sequenced in a study of cytomegalovirus exposure and HLA in healthy donors. The PCR contained 60 Vbeta and 13 Jbeta primers. The data were produced by immunoSEQ multiplex PCR, yet TCRdb's version contains in-frame clones alone and is incomplete. The table records 200,000 to 250,000 clones, roughly 83% of them present only once. The sequenced sample consisted of PBMCs. These receptors were obtained from a girl aged 10 to 17 in good health and CMV-seronegative.

This clone has a handful of counts. Other DNA sequences in this sample translate to the same CDR3. J is TRBJ1-4 and V is TRBV9; D possibly corresponds to TRBD1 (5 bases). The CDR3 totals 14 residues. V was pared by 0 bases and J by 7 bases, with 10 bases between. The germline V gene has CDR1 SGDLS and CDR2 YYNGEE. The CDR3 reads CASSVGQGGEKLFF. CDR3 DNA: TGTGCCAGCAGCGTAGGCCAGGGTGGTGAAAAACTGTTTTTT.

With respect to this clone: The germline gene is not matched at one end of the junction; a read error may be the cause. The rearrangement joins TRBV7-9 to TRBJ2-7; a possible D gene is TRBD1 (5 bases). The length of the CDR3 is 14 residues. Germline assignment: CDR1 SEHNR and CDR2 FQNEAQ (reference sequence). Here the CDR3 reads CSSTHRGLLTEQYF. CDR3 sequence (DNA): TGTTCCAGCACCCATAGGGGCCTGCTTACGGAGCAGTACTTC.

This clone was found once. The V call is TRBV7-2, the J call TRBJ2-2; 14 nucleotides line up with TRBD2. The CDR3 covers 17 residues. Germline V gives CDR1 SGHTA, CDR2 FQGNSA. After removal of 5 bases from V and 1 base from J, the junction contained 3 bases not matched to a gene. The CDR3 coding sequence is TGTGCCAGCAGCCCAGGACTAGCGGGGGGGAACACCGGGGAGCTGTTTTTT. Its translation is CASSPGLAGGNTGELFF.

The rearrangement joins TRBV2 to TRBJ1-5; D perhaps matches TRBD1 (5 bases). The CDR3 runs to 13 residues. Trimming removed 1 base from V and 7 bases from J, with 8 bases in between. CDR1 SNHLY and CDR2 FYNNEI come from the germline V gene. The CDR3 DNA is TGTGCCAGCAGTGAAGGGGGCAGACAGCCCCAGCATTTT. It codes for CASSEGGRQPQHF.

This clone was counted once. The chain recombines TRBV14 with TRBJ2-5; D is perhaps TRBD1 (6 bases). This CDR3 is built from 17 residues. Germline-derived CDR1 and CDR2 are SGHDN and FVKESK. The V end lost 0 bases, the J end lost 0 bases, and 14 bases lay between the germline ends. Here the CDR3 reads CASSQDVARGDQETQYF. Here the CDR3 DNA reads TGTGCCAGCAGCCAAGACGTAGCCAGGGGCGACCAAGAGACCCAGTACTTC.

This sequence joins TRBV9 and TRBJ1-1; no firm D call. This CDR3 is built from 13 residues. The V end was cut by 3 bases, the J end by 3 bases, with 9 bases between. Germline lookup yields CDR1 SGDLS and CDR2 YYNGEE. CDR3 bases: TGTGCCAGCAGCGCGGCGGACTACACTGAAGCTTTCTTT. Amino acids: CASSAADYTEAFF. Based on the CDR3 plus reference TRBV9 and TRBJ1-1, the full variable domain is DSGVTQTPKHLITATGQRVTLRCSPRSGDLSVYWYQQSLDQGLQFLIQYYNGEERAKGNILERFSAQQFPDLHSELNLSSLELGDSALYFCASSAADYTEAFFGQGTRLTVV.

This chain joins TRBV19 and TRBJ2-1, with 13 bases identical to TRBD2. The CDR3 has 15 amino acids. From germline, CDR1 is LNHDA and CDR2 SQIVND (reference sequence). J lost 12 bases, V lost 2 bases, and 7 bases had no gene match. The CDR3 region is CASSIFGTSGEGQFF. Here the CDR3 DNA reads TGTGCCAGTAGTATATTTGGGACTAGCGGGGAGGGGCAGTTCTTC.

This rearrangement joins TRBV15 to TRBJ2-7, with a tentative D call TRBD1 (6 bases). The length of the CDR3 is 12 residues. Trimming took 4 bases from V and 3 from J, leaving 7 bases between them. In germline, CDR1 is LNHNV, CDR2 YYDKDF (reference sequence). The CDR3 loop is CATSKQGYEQYF. In nucleotides, the CDR3 is TGTGCCACCAGCAAACAGGGCTACGAGCAGTACTTC. The full variable domain, in which reference TRBV15 and TRBJ2-7 provide the parts outside the CDR3, is DAMVIQNPRYQVTQFGKPVTLSCSQTLNHNVMYWYQQKSSQAPKLLFHYYDKDFNNEADTPDNFQSRRPNTSFCFLDIRSPGLGDTAMYLCATSKQGYEQYFGPGTRLTVT.

The chain employs TRBV6-4 and TRBJ2-3, with 11 bases fitting TRBD2. This CDR3 has 15 amino acids. Germline V CDR1 and CDR2: MRHNA, SNTAGT. The V and J ends lost 6 bases and 0 bases, in that order; junction bases with no gene match: 2. Here the CDR3 DNA reads TGTGCCAGCAGCCGGACTAGCGGGAGCACAGATACGCAGTATTTT. Protein product: CASSRTSGSTDTQYF.

Concerning this clone: The limits of the CDR3 on the DNA are not certain, so only TCRdb's listed CDR3 is given. V gene TRBV21-1 combines with J gene TRBJ1-2; the table's TRBD1 call for D was not verified on the DNA. TRBV21-1 is a pseudogene locus. The CDR3 length is 19 residues, termini included. This chain's CDR3 is CASSKVGVGTVEKGYGYTF.